The 23 T cell receptor beta chains below come from one sample, sequenced in a study of blood T cell repertoires in COVID-19 (dated by TCRdb to the early 2020s). Library method: the immunoSEQ multiplex PCR assay. The table was pulled from immuneACCESS by TCRdb, which kept in-frame rearrangements only. Such tables lose some clones; where checked, under half of the loss comes from unresolved V genes, and the rest has no known cause. For this sample the table gives roughly 260,000 clones, of which around 82% were detected only once. Around 3.5% of the sample belongs to the ten largest clones. Sequenced sample: PBMCs or T cells enriched from blood (not recorded which). All receptors derive from a woman between 35 and 50 years old who had been exposed to COVID-19.

Only a few counts were recorded for this clone. The chain uses TRBV18 and TRBJ2-2, with 7 positions matching TRBD2. CDR1 is KGHSH and CDR2 is LQKENI in the germline V gene. Trimming removed 3 bases from V and 0 bases from J; junction bases left unmatched: 4. This CDR3 comprises 16 residues. CDR3 in DNA: TGTGCCAGCTCACCCCTGGGGGGGTCGAACACCGGGGAGCTGTTTTTT. This gives the protein CASSPLGGSNTGELFF. The complete variable domain, with remaining parts taken from reference TRBV18 and TRBJ2-2, reads NAGVMQNPRHLVRRRGQEARLRCSPMKGHSHVYWYRQLPEEGLKFMVYLQKENIIDESGMPKERFSAEFPKEGPSILRIQQVVRGDSAAYFCASSPLGGSNTGELFFGEGSRLTVL.

A few counts support this clone. The chain combines TRBV4-3 with TRBJ2-1, with 7 bases matching TRBD2. Germline V gene lookup returns CDR1 LGHNA and CDR2 YSLEER. V trimming: 2 bases; J trimming: 5 bases; junction bases outside the gene matches: 3. The CDR3 contains 14 residues. The CDR3 DNA reads as TGCGCCAGCAGCCAACGGGCGGGAGACAATGAGCAGTTCTTC. Its translation: CASSQRAGDNEQFF.

The chain uses TRBV9 and TRBJ1-2; D remains unclear. CDR1 is SGDLS, CDR2 YYNGEE, per germline. The CDR3 has 13 amino acids. V lost 0 bases, J lost 6 bases, and 9 bases lay in between. The CDR3, as DNA: TGTGCCAGCAGCGTAGCCCCGGGGAATGGCTACACCTTC. Its translation: CASSVAPGNGYTF.

The chain uses TRBV2 and TRBJ1-4; 9 positions match TRBD1. CDR1 is SNHLY, CDR2 FYNNEI, per germline. The CDR3 consists of 14 residues. V dropped 5 bases and J dropped 7; count of bases not matched to a gene: 5. CDR3 residues: CASSTQGAREKLFF. The CDR3, as DNA: TGTGCCAGCAGTACACAGGGGGCGCGTGAAAAACTGTTTTTT.

The chain recombines TRBV5-4 with TRBJ1-6, with D tentatively TRBD1 (6 bases). In germline, CDR1 is SGHNT, CDR2 YYREEE (reference sequence). This CDR3 is built from 15 residues. V gave up 4 bases and J gave up 3 bases, with 11 bases separating them. The CDR3 DNA is TGTGCCAGCAGCGAGGGACAAGTCTATAATTCACCCCTCCACTTT. Translating gives CASSEGQVYNSPLHF.

The gene calls are TRBV3-1 (or the pseudogene TRBV3-2) and TRBJ2-1, with TRBD2 matching over 11 bases. CDR3 length: 17 residues. Looked up from germline, CDR1 is LGHDT and CDR2 is YNNKEL (reference sequence). Trimming at V came to 4 bases and at J to 2 bases, leaving 7 bases not matched to a gene. Here the CDR3 reads CASSPPGTSGPYNEQFF. The CDR3 nucleotides read TGTGCCAGCAGCCCCCCCGGGACTAGCGGACCCTACAATGAGCAGTTCTTC.

In nucleotides, the CDR3 is TGTGCCATCAGGACCCCCCCAGGGGAGTCCCAGCATTTT. Amino acids: CAIRTPPGESQHF. The gene calls are TRBV10-3 and TRBJ1-5; TRBD1 might be the D (6 bases). V shed 6 bases and J shed 11 bases, with 17 bases lying between them. CDR1 and CDR2 from the germline V gene are ENHRY and SYGVKD. This CDR3 is built from 13 residues.

The rearrangement uses TRBV6-5 and TRBJ1-5; D gene unclear. CDR1 and CDR2 from the germline V gene are MNHEY and SVGAGI. The V and J ends lost 10 bases and 2 bases respectively, with 6 bases between them. The CDR3 contains 11 residues. CDR3: CAITGNQPQHF. The CDR3 region has the DNA TGTGCCATCACAGGCAATCAGCCCCAGCATTTT.

J is TRBJ1-1 and V is TRBV5-1; weak D call: TRBD1 (6 bases). With 9 bases removed from V and 1 base from J, the gap between germline ends came to 16 bases. The V gene's germline CDR1 is SGHRS and CDR2 YFSETQ. The CDR3 covers 14 residues. This CDR3 reads CATSKGVGNTEAFF. CDR3 DNA: TGCGCCACCTCAAAGGGGGTCGGGAACACTGAAGCTTTCTTT.

The chain uses TRBV9 and TRBJ2-7; a possible D gene is TRBD1 (8 bases). This CDR3 spans 15 amino acids. V was cut by 4 bases and J by 7 bases, with 21 bases left in between. Germline V gene sequence: CDR1 SGDLS, CDR2 YYNGEE. CDR3 loop: CASSIGQGGVWEQYF. CDR3 in DNA: TGTGCCAGCAGCATCGGACAGGGAGGGGTATGGGAGCAGTACTTC.

The V call is TRBV11-2, the J call TRBJ1-3, with 8 bases fitting TRBD1. CDR3 length equals 17 residues. The germline CDR1 and CDR2 sequences are SGHAT and FQNNGV. The V segment lost 3 bases and the J segment 6 bases; nucleotides outside the gene matches: 13. The CDR3 DNA is TGTGCCAGCAGCTTGTACTGGGGAGGACAGGGTGTAAACACCATATATTTT. This translates into CASSLYWGGQGVNTIYF.

The rearrangement joins TRBV9 to TRBJ2-7, with D perhaps TRBD2 (6 bases). The germline CDR1 and CDR2 sequences are SGDLS and YYNGEE. There are 16 residues in the CDR3. V dropped 0 bases and J dropped 3 bases, with 16 bases sitting between them. The CDR3 protein is CASSVGSAGRDYEQYF. Here the CDR3 DNA reads TGTGCCAGCAGCGTAGGGTCGGCGGGGCGGGACTACGAGCAGTACTTC.

V and J are TRBV6-5 and TRBJ1-2, with D possibly being TRBD1 (5 bases). This CDR3 region has 13 residues. Deletions cut 6 bases from V and 8 bases from J, with 16 bases between. Per the germline V gene, CDR1 is MNHEY and CDR2 is SVGAGI. CDR3 region: CASSIDRVLGYTF. In DNA, the CDR3 is TGTGCCAGCAGCATTGACAGAGTCCTCGGCTACACCTTC.

The rearrangement links TRBV19 to TRBJ2-7; D might be TRBD1 (5 bases). The germline V and J ends were trimmed by 0 bases and 2 bases, with 11 bases remaining between them. Germline CDR1 is LNHDA and CDR2 is SQIVND (reference sequence). This CDR3 spans 15 amino acids. In DNA form, the CDR3 reads TGTGCCAGTAGTATAGATTCAGGGCCCCCCTACGAGCAGTACTTC. It yields the protein CASSIDSGPPYEQYF.

This rearrangement joins TRBV6-5 to TRBJ2-6; 9 nucleotides agree with TRBD1. V lost 6 bases and J lost 2; bases outside the gene matches: 2. CDR3 length: 15 amino acids. Germline lookup yields CDR1 MNHEY and CDR2 SVGAGI. This CDR3 reads CASRQGAPGANVLTF. DNA for the CDR3: TGTGCCAGCAGACAGGGGGCGCCTGGGGCCAACGTCCTGACTTTC.

The J gene is TRBJ2-5, the V gene TRBV28; D unresolved. This CDR3 contains 14 residues. Germline loops: CDR1 MDHEN, CDR2 SYDVKM. The V end was cut by 2 bases, the J end by 7 bases, with 14 bases between. DNA for the CDR3: TGTGCCAGCAGTTTAGGAGTATTCCCGGGGACCCAGTACTTC. This gives the protein CASSLGVFPGTQYF.

The chain has TRBV5-1 and TRBJ2-3; no reliable D call. Germline V CDR1 and CDR2: SGHRS, YFSETQ. Trimming cost V 2 bases and J 6 bases, with 10 bases left between them. CDR3 length: 13 amino acids. The CDR3 DNA reads TGCGCCAGCAGCTTTAGACTGGCTGATACGCAGTATTTT. Its protein is CASSFRLADTQYF.

The chain joins TRBV19 to TRBJ1-1; the match to TRBD1 covers 7 bases. The CDR3 extends over 14 amino acids. V was pared by 4 bases and J by 3 bases, with 5 bases of the junction left unmatched. CDR1 is LNHDA and CDR2 is SQIVND in the germline V gene (reference sequence). This chain's CDR3 is CASSRGTEDTEAFF. The CDR3 bases are TGTGCCAGTAGTAGAGGGACAGAAGACACTGAAGCTTTCTTT.

The chain is built from TRBV7-8 and TRBJ1-1; D call uncertain. The germline V and J ends were trimmed by 1 base and 1 base, with 7 bases remaining between them. The CDR3 runs to 14 residues. The germline gives CDR1 SGHVS, CDR2 FQNEAQ. The CDR3 DNA sequence: TGTGCCAGCAGCTTAGTATATCCGAACACTGAAGCTTTCTTT. Translated: CASSLVYPNTEAFF.

The chain employs TRBV7-2 and TRBJ2-3; 9 nucleotides agree with TRBD2. V was clipped by 10 bases and J by 5 bases; unmatched bases: 10. This CDR3 region has 14 residues. CDR1 is SGHTA and CDR2 is FQGNSA in the germline V gene. This CDR3 reads CATGAGGIRDTQYF. CDR3 DNA sequence: TGTGCCACCGGAGCGGGGGGTATCCGAGATACGCAGTATTTT.

V and J are TRBV30 and TRBJ1-6, with a weak D call TRBD1 (6 bases). V was clipped by 4 bases and J by 8 bases, with 9 bases between them. The length of the CDR3 is 12 residues. CDR1 GTSNPN and CDR2 SVGIG come from the germline V gene (reference sequence). CDR3: CAWNYRDSPLHF. CDR3 nucleotides: TGTGCCTGGAATTACAGGGATTCACCCCTCCACTTT.

V is TRBV19 and J is TRBJ2-2, with D maybe TRBD2 (5 bases). CDR1 LNHDA and CDR2 SQIVND come from the germline V gene (reference sequence). The CDR3 loop spans 15 amino acids. V was pared by 0 bases and J by 5 bases, with 10 bases between. Here the CDR3 reads CASSIEGRETGELFF. CDR3 in DNA: TGTGCCAGTAGTATAGAGGGAAGGGAGACCGGGGAGCTGTTTTTT.

The chain couples TRBV29-1 to TRBJ1-2, with D possibly matching TRBD1 (5 bases). The V end lost 4 bases, the J end lost 2 bases, and 5 bases lay between the germline ends. This CDR3 comprises 11 residues. The V gene's germline CDR1 is SQVTM and CDR2 ANQGSEA. CDR3 DNA: TGCAGCGTTGGACAGAACTATGGCTACACCTTC. Translated: CSVGQNYGYTF. Filled out from reference TRBV29-1 and TRBJ1-2, the complete variable domain reads SAVISQKPSRDICQRGTSLTIQCQVDSQVTMMFWYRQQPGQSLTLIATANQGSEATYESGFVIDKFPISRPNLTFSTLTVSNMSPEDSSIYLCSVGQNYGYTFGSGTRLTVV.